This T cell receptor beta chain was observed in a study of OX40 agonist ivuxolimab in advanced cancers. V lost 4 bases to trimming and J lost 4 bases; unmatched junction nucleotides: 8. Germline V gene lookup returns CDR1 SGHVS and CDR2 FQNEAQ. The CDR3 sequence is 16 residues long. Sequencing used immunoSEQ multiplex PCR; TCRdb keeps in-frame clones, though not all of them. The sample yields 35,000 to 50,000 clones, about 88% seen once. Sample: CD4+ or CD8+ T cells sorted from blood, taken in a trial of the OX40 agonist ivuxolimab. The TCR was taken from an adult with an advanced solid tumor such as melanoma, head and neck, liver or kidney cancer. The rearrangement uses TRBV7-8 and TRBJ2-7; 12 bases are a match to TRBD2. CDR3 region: CASSSRTSGDGYEQYF. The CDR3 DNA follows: TGTGCCAGCAGCTCGCGGACTAGCGGGGATGGGTACGAGCAGTACTTC.